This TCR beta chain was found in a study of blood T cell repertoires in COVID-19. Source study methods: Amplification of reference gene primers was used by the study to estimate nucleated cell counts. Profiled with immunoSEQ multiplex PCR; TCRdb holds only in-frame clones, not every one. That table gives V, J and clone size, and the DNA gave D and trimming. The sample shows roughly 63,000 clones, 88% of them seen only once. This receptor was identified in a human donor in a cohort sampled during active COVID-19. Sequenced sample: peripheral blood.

The CDR3 DNA is TGTGCCACCAGGCGGGAATCGGACACTGAAGCTTTCTTT. Protein sequence: CATRRESDTEAFF. The V call is TRBV24-1, the J call TRBJ1-1; D is unresolved. CDR1 is KGHDR, CDR2 SFDVKD, per germline. Trimming stripped 7 bases from V and 3 bases from J, with 11 bases between. The CDR3 loop spans 13 amino acids.